Below are 3 T cell receptor beta chains sequenced from a single sample in a study of OX40 agonist ivuxolimab in advanced cancers. Profiled with immunoSEQ multiplex PCR; TCRdb holds only in-frame clones, not every one. The table records some 95,000 clones, 87% of them present only once. The input for sequencing was CD4+ or CD8+ T cells sorted from blood, taken in a trial of the OX40 agonist ivuxolimab. These receptors all stem from an adult with an advanced solid tumor such as melanoma, head and neck, liver or kidney cancer.

Remarks on this clone: No conserved phenylalanine or tryptophan ends this CDR3, so it is likely a read error. The chain employs TRBV6-6 and TRBJ1-6; tentative D call: TRBD1 (5 bases). CDR1 is MNHNY and CDR2 is SVGAGI in the germline V gene (reference sequence). The CDR3 has 15 residues. V lost 1 base and J lost 9, with 13 bases in between. CDR3 residues: CASSYYGGTGSPLHL. The DNA of the CDR3 is TGTGCCAGCAGTTACTATGGAGGGACCGGTTCACCCCTCCACCTT.

CDR3: CASSNTANLDRYSNQPQHF. CDR3 DNA: TGTGCCAGTAGTAATACGGCCAATCTGGACAGGTATAGCAATCAGCCCCAGCATTTT. The rearrangement links TRBV19 to TRBJ1-5, with 7 positions matching TRBD1. Germline values: CDR1 LNHDA, CDR2 SQIVND (reference sequence). The CDR3 is 19 amino acids. V trimming: 4 bases; J trimming: 0 bases; junction bases outside the gene matches: 15.

The chain combines TRBV5-1 with TRBJ2-1; TRBD2 matches 7 bases. The CDR3 totals 17 residues. Germline assignment: CDR1 SGHRS and CDR2 YFSETQ. V dropped 3 bases and J dropped 0; count of bases not matched to a gene: 9. The CDR3 region is CASSSGGTTSSYNEQFF. In DNA, the CDR3 is TGCGCCAGCAGCTCCGGGGGGACCACGAGCTCCTACAATGAGCAGTTCTTC.